The next 24 T cell receptor beta chains were all read from a single sample in a study of tumor and adjacent non-tumor tissue in lung cancer. No cell sorting was done before RNA was extracted from the tissue. A modified ARM-PCR protocol with three rounds of nested PCR amplified TCRbeta. In TCRdb, the multiplex PCR reads were re-called with MiXCR into one record per CDR3 protein. The table records 200,000 or so distinct CDR3 sequences, around 71% of them present only once. Sequencing was done on a sample of lung tumor tissue. These receptors originate from a man aged 60 to 75 with non-small cell lung cancer.

Remarks on this clonotype: A read error may account for a junction end that differs from germline. V usage is TRBV4-1 and J usage is TRBJ1-5; D gene uncertain. Germline CDR1 is MGHRA and CDR2 is YSYEKL. This CDR3 has 14 amino acids. The CDR3 sequence is CASRQGTGNQPQHF. CDR3 sequence (DNA): TGCGCCAGCAGGCAAGGAACAGGCAATCAGCCCCAGCATTTT.

This clonotype has only one observation. One end of the junction fails to match germline, which may point to a read error. The chain recombines TRBV11-3 with TRBJ2-2; the match to TRBD2 covers 8 bases. This CDR3 spans 17 amino acids. Germline V gene lookup returns CDR1 SGHNT and CDR2 YENEEA. The CDR3 DNA follows: TGTGCCAGCAGCTCAGAGAGCGGGAGTGTGTACACCGGGGAGCTCTTTTTT. This codes for CASSSESGSVYTGELFF.

As for this clonotype: The CDR3 end shows no conserved phenylalanine or tryptophan, and so a read error is likely. The DNA is omitted, as the CDR3 cannot be located on it reliably, and the CDR3 follows TCRdb's listing. The chain couples TRBV11-2 to TRBJ2-5; the table's TRBD1 call for D was not verified on the DNA. The CDR3 numbers 13 amino acids, ends counted. Per the germline V gene, CDR1 is SGHAT and CDR2 is FQNNGV. The CDR3 loop is CARSSTGEETRYI.

This clonotype was detected only once. At one of its ends the junction is not consistent with the germline gene, which may arise from a read error. The chain employs TRBV11-2 and TRBJ1-5, with D uncertain. Germline loops: CDR1 SGHAT, CDR2 FQNNGV. The CDR3 loop spans 15 amino acids. CDR3 in DNA: TGTGCCAGCAACTTAGATCTTGTGGTAAATCAGCCCCAGCATTTT. Its translation: CASNLDLVVNQPQHF. Combining the CDR3 with reference TRBV11-2 and TRBJ1-5 gives the whole variable domain EAGVAQSPRYKIIEKRQSVAFWCNPISGHATLYWYQQILGQGPKLLIQFQNNGVVDDSQLPKDRFSAERLKGVDSTLKIQPAKLEDSAVYLCASNLDLVVNQPQHFGDGTRLSIL.

This clonotype was seen a handful of times. The chain carries TRBV5-1 and TRBJ2-2, with 8 bases lining up with TRBD1. The CDR3 is made up of 17 amino acids. Germline CDR1 is SGHRS and CDR2 is YFSETQ. Trimming took 1 base from V and 4 from J; bases not matched to a gene: 9. DNA of the CDR3: TGCGCCAGCAGCTTGTTGGACAGGGAGAGTGGCACCGGGGAGCTGTTTTTT. Protein: CASSLLDRESGTGELFF.

Worth noting for this clonotype: A much larger clone differs by one base, so this may be a read error. V and J are TRBV20-1 and TRBJ1-3; 10 bases match TRBD1. The CDR3 contains 14 residues. CDR1 DFQATT and CDR2 SNEGSKA come from the germline V gene (reference sequence). As DNA, the CDR3 is TGCAGAGCTAGACAGGGGGCAAAGGGAAACACCATATATTTT. Its translation: CRARQGAKGNTIYF.

This clonotype was detected only once. The junction shows a germline mismatch at one end, possibly a read error. The CDR3: CASSYRGAGGYRAGEVFF. The DNA of the CDR3 is TGTGCCAGCAGCTACCGGGGAGCGGGAGGATACAGAGCCGGGGAGGTGTTCTTT. The chain carries TRBV11-3 and TRBJ2-2; 9 bases match TRBD2. Germline CDR1 SGHNT, CDR2 YENEEA. This CDR3 is 18 amino acids long.

The CDR3 DNA sequence: TGTGCCAGCACCCTGGGACTAGCGGGGGGCGCCGACAACAATGAGCAGTTCTTC. It specifies CASTLGLAGGADNNEQFF. This chain uses TRBV12-3 or TRBV12-4 with TRBJ2-1, with 15 bases aligning to TRBD2. CDR3 length: 18 residues. Unmatched junction bases numbered 12, after V lost 7 bases and J lost 5 bases.

Note on this clonotype: A much larger clone differs from this one at a single base, so this may be a read error. The V call is TRBV12-3 or TRBV12-4, the J call TRBJ1-1, with no clear D. CDR3 length: 11 amino acids. The CDR3 loop is CASSLGPEAVF. The CDR3 DNA sequence: TGTGCCAGCAGCTTAGGCCCTGAAGCTGTCTTT.

The rearrangement uses TRBV30 and TRBJ1-2; the match to TRBD1 covers 7 bases. Trimming took 3 bases from V and 6 from J; bases not matched to a gene: 7. The CDR3 covers 13 residues. CDR1 is GTSNPN, CDR2 SVGIG, per germline (reference sequence). The CDR3 DNA reads as TGTGCCTGGAGGAACAGGGGCTCCAATGGCTACACCTTC. Amino acids: CAWRNRGSNGYTF. Variable domain in full (rest from reference TRBV30 and TRBJ1-2): SQTIHQWPATLVQPVGSPLSLECTVEGTSNPNLYWYRQAAGRGLQLLFYSVGIGQISSEVPQNLSASRPQDRQFILSSKKLLLSDSGFYLCAWRNRGSNGYTFGSGTRLTVV.

Comments on this clonotype: A much larger clone lies a single base off, so this may be a read error. This chain links TRBV29-1 with TRBJ2-5; a weak D match, TRBD2 (5 bases). The CDR3 runs 12 residues. The germline V and J ends were trimmed by 8 bases and 2 bases, with 12 bases remaining between them. Germline-derived CDR1 and CDR2 are SQVTM and ANQGSEA. The DNA for the CDR3 is TGCAGCCCGCGGACTGTGCAAGAGACCCAGTACTTC. It translates to CSPRTVQETQYF.

Notes on this clonotype: The conserved final phenylalanine or tryptophan is absent from the CDR3, which likely points to a read error. The V gene is TRBV2, the J gene TRBJ2-7; D is ambiguous. V lost 5 bases, J lost 4 bases, and 6 bases lay in between. The CDR3 has 11 amino acids. Germline CDR1 and CDR2: SNHLY and FYNNEI. The CDR3 DNA is TGTGCCAGCAGTCTGATTTACGAGCAGTACTCC. This translates into CASSLIYEQYS.

A word on this clonotype: The junction departs from the called germline gene at one end, perhaps through a read error. The V and J genes are TRBV20-1 and TRBJ2-3; D might be TRBD2 (5 bases). The CDR3 spans 12 residues. Germline CDR1 reads DFQATT; CDR2 reads SNEGSKA (reference sequence). This CDR3 is CSARASKDTQYF. CDR3 bases: TGCAGTGCTAGAGCTAGCAAAGATACGCAGTATTTC.

As for this clonotype: With a much larger clone just one base away, this may be a read error. In this CDR3 the conserved last residue, phenylalanine or tryptophan, is missing, so a read error is likely. The gene calls are TRBV7-9 and TRBJ2-5; possibly TRBD1 or TRBD2 for D (6 bases each). The germline V gene encodes CDR1 SEHNR and CDR2 FQNEAQ (reference sequence). The CDR3 runs 13 residues. The V end was cut by 6 bases, the J end by 4 bases, with 12 bases between. CDR3 in DNA: TGTGCCAGCAGACAGGGAGGTCCAGAGACCCAGTACTTA. This gives the protein CASRQGGPETQYL.

Remarks on this clonotype: With a much larger clone just one base away, this may be a read error. The rearrangement joins TRBV4-1 to TRBJ2-1; D uncertain. The CDR3 spans 14 residues. Germline V CDR1 and CDR2: MGHRA, YSYEKL. V was pared by 4 bases and J by 11 bases, with 18 bases between. The CDR3 DNA sequence: TGCGCCAGCAGCCCCGGACCGGGTTTAGAGAAGCAGTTCTTC. Translated, it gives CASSPGPGLEKQFF.

Note on this clonotype: Germline is not matched at one junction end, which may reflect a read error. CDR3 sequence reads: CASSQDSPSQATNEKLFF. The CDR3 DNA reads TGTGCCAGCAGCCAAGACAGTCCGTCACAGGCGACTAATGAAAAACTATTTTTT. The V and J genes are TRBV4-2 and TRBJ1-4, with D maybe TRBD1 (5 bases). The germline V gene has CDR1 LGHNA and CDR2 YNFKEQ. The CDR3 has 18 amino acids.

With regard to this clonotype: One end of the junction varies from germline; a read error may be responsible. This rearrangement joins TRBV4-3 to TRBJ2-3; 8 bases are shared with TRBD1. The CDR3 spans 18 residues. Germline CDR1 and CDR2: LGHNA and YSLEER. The CDR3 region has the DNA TGCCCCAGCAGCCAAGGGGCAGGGGGCAGGGGGTTGGCAGATACGCAGTATTTT. Residues: CPSSQGAGGRGLADTQYF.

The chain has TRBV5-4 and TRBJ2-7; TRBD2 aligns across 8 bases. The ends lost 4 bases at V and 0 bases at J; junction bases unmatched: 6. The germline V gene encodes CDR1 SGHNT and CDR2 YYREEE (reference sequence). The CDR3 runs to 15 residues. In DNA, the CDR3 is TGTGCCAGCAGCACCCGGGAGGGGGGCTCCTACGAGCAGTACTTC. Amino acids: CASSTREGGSYEQYF.

V is TRBV29-1 and J is TRBJ1-5; a possible D gene is TRBD1 (6 bases). The CDR3 sequence is 13 residues long. CDR1 and CDR2 from the germline V gene are SQVTM and ANQGSEA. The V end lost 7 bases, the J end lost 4 bases, and 14 bases lay between the germline ends. The CDR3 is CSAADRFNQPQHF. The CDR3 DNA reads TGCAGCGCCGCAGACAGGTTTAATCAGCCCCAGCATTTT.

As regards this clonotype: A much larger clone lies a single base off, so this may be a read error. The V gene is TRBV12-3 or TRBV12-4, the J gene TRBJ2-1, with D perhaps matching TRBD2 (6 bases). This CDR3 is 18 amino acids long. V lost 0 bases and J 7 bases, leaving 22 bases between the germline ends. CDR3 sequence reads: CASSLAGGRAGRQNEQFF. The CDR3 DNA is TGTGCCAGCAGTTTAGCGGGAGGTAGGGCAGGACGGCAGAATGAGCAGTTCTTC.

This clonotype was seen a few times. At one end, the junction sequence differs from germline, possibly due to a read error. The chain employs TRBV6-2 or TRBV6-3 and TRBJ2-2; TRBD2 matches 11 bases. Germline values: CDR1 MNHEY, CDR2 SVGEGT. CDR3 length equals 18 residues. The CDR3 reads CASSTSGLAAMNTGELFF. The CDR3 bases are TGTGCCAGCAGTACCTCGGGACTAGCGGCAATGAACACCGGGGAGTTGTTTTTT.

This clonotype was observed once. A read error may be the cause here, since a much bigger clone is one base away. As DNA, the CDR3 is TGTGCCAGCAGTTACTCACGGACCAAGCCACTCCCTCTCCACTTT. Translated: CASSYSRTKPLPLHF. This chain joins TRBV6-5 and TRBJ1-6, with unresolved D. Germline lookup yields CDR1 MNHEY and CDR2 SVGAGI. Trimming took off 0 bases at V and 16 bases at J, with 19 bases between the two ends. The CDR3 length is 15 residues.

About this clonotype itself: The junction departs from the called germline gene at one end, perhaps through a read error. This rearrangement joins TRBV6-2 or TRBV6-3 to TRBJ2-1, with 7 bases lining up with TRBD2. Germline CDR1 is MNHEY and CDR2 is SVGEGT. This CDR3 spans 15 amino acids. The CDR3: CACSSSGKVYNEQFF. CDR3 coding DNA: TGTGCCTGCAGTTCAAGCGGGAAGGTCTACAATGAGCAGTTCTTC.

This clonotype was recorded a few times. A clone one base away is much larger, so this may be a read error. The chain employs TRBV20-1 and TRBJ1-2; tentative D call: TRBD1 (5 bases). The CDR3 sequence is 11 residues long. Germline loops: CDR1 DFQATT, CDR2 SNEGSKA (reference sequence). The CDR3 is CSASDNYDYTF. As DNA, the CDR3 is TGCAGTGCTTCGGACAACTATGACTACACCTTC.